Following are 32 T cell receptor beta chains from one sample sequenced in a study of early T cells in non-severe SARS-CoV-2 infection. A single record per CDR3 protein comes from TCRdb applying MiXCR to the 5' RACE reads. This sample has 42,000 or so distinct CDR3 sequences, with roughly 6% found just once. Sequenced here: whole blood, sampled at baseline. These receptors were obtained from an adult who was a healthcare worker with PCR-confirmed SARS-CoV-2 infection or an uninfected control (not recorded which).

There are many counts of this clonotype. V and J are TRBV6-2 or TRBV6-3 and TRBJ2-7; D is perhaps TRBD1 (6 bases). Trimming shortened V by 6 bases and J by 3 bases, and 15 bases separated the two germline ends. The germline V gene has CDR1 MNHEY and CDR2 SVGEGT. This CDR3 is 14 amino acids long. CDR3 DNA: TGTGCCAGCAGACCCACGGGACAAAACTACGAGCAGTACTTC. Translated: CASRPTGQNYEQYF.

This clonotype appeared many times. The chain carries TRBV10-3 and TRBJ1-3; 9 bases align to TRBD1. The CDR3 is 17 residues long. The ends lost 8 bases at V and 0 bases at J; junction bases unmatched: 11. The V gene's germline CDR1 is ENHRY and CDR2 SYGVKD. The CDR3 sequence: CAIGPGQGHFSGNTIYF. The CDR3 DNA reads as TGTGCCATCGGACCGGGACAGGGACATTTCTCTGGAAACACCATATATTTT.

CDR3 amino acids: CASSPGLPSTDTQYF. Here the CDR3 DNA reads TGTGCCAGCAGTCCAGGACTTCCCAGCACAGATACGCAGTATTTT. The rearrangement uses TRBV27 and TRBJ2-3; D is possibly TRBD2 (5 bases). Trimming left V 5 bases short and J 0 bases short, with 12 bases between. This CDR3 spans 15 amino acids. Germline CDR1 and CDR2: MNHEY and SMNVEV (reference sequence).

This clonotype was observed many times. The V call is TRBV5-1, the J call TRBJ1-2, with D unclear. This CDR3 is built from 17 residues. Between the trimmed V and J ends, which lost 4 bases and 6 bases, there was a span of 25 bases. Germline V CDR1 and CDR2: SGHRS, YFSETQ. DNA of the CDR3: TGCGCCAGCAGCCTTAGGGCGGCAGGTCAAACAGTGGATGGCTACACCTTC. This sequence encodes CASSLRAAGQTVDGYTF.

This clonotype was seen only a few times. J is TRBJ2-2 and V is TRBV7-3; 9 bases are a match to TRBD2. V dropped 3 bases and J dropped 1; count of bases not matched to a gene: 3. The CDR3 consists of 16 residues. Germline CDR1 SGHTA, CDR2 FQGTGA. The CDR3: CASSLPSGVNTGELFF. For the CDR3, the DNA is TGTGCCAGCAGCTTGCCTAGCGGGGTGAACACCGGGGAGCTGTTTTTT.

This clonotype has only a few counts. The chain employs TRBV3-1 and TRBJ2-2; D is undetermined. This CDR3 is built from 15 residues. V was cut by 0 bases and J by 0 bases, with 5 bases left in between. Germline CDR1 and CDR2: LGHDT and YNNKEL (reference sequence). DNA for the CDR3: TGTGCCAGCAGCCAAGAAAGGGCGAACACCGGGGAGCTGTTTTTT. The encoded protein is CASSQERANTGELFF.

This clonotype was seen repeatedly, ten times or more. The rearrangement uses TRBV20-1 and TRBJ2-7; 7 nucleotides align to TRBD1. J gave up 4 bases and V 5 bases, and 8 bases lay outside the gene matches. Germline V CDR1 and CDR2: DFQATT, SNEGSKA (reference sequence). The CDR3 has 13 residues. The CDR3 sequence: CSARDSEVYEQYF. The DNA of the CDR3 is TGCAGTGCTCGGGACAGCGAAGTATACGAGCAGTACTTC.

There are a few counts of this clonotype. The gene calls are TRBV11-2 and TRBJ2-7; 13 bases fit TRBD2. Germline trimming cut 4 bases from V and 2 bases from J; bases unmatched to any gene: 11. CDR1 is SGHAT and CDR2 is FQNNGV in the germline V gene. The CDR3 contains 18 residues. For the CDR3, the DNA is TGTGCCAGCAGCTCCTATGGACTAGCGGGGGCCAATACCTACGAGCAGTACTTC. It specifies CASSSYGLAGANTYEQYF.

This clonotype was seen ten or more times. This sequence joins TRBV7-2 and TRBJ1-2; the match to TRBD1 covers 7 bases. The CDR3 is 15 amino acids. The germline V gene encodes CDR1 SGHTA and CDR2 FQGNSA. Trimming removed 1 base from V and 3 bases from J; junction bases left unmatched: 5. The CDR3 DNA reads TGTGCCAGCAGCTTAGAGCAGGGACAGTACTATGGCTACACCTTC. Translated, it gives CASSLEQGQYYGYTF.

This clonotype was detected many times. Germline and junction disagree at one end, which may indicate a read error. V is TRBV6-5 and J is TRBJ1-2, with D possibly TRBD1 on 6 matching bases. Germline CDR1 is MNHEY and CDR2 is SVGAGI. The CDR3 contains 14 residues. CDR3 sequence: CASSSSRGHGGYSF. CDR3 bases: TGTGCCAGCAGTAGTTCCAGGGGTCACGGGGGCTACTCCTTC.

This clonotype was detected ten times or more. This sequence joins TRBV12-3 or TRBV12-4 and TRBJ2-2, with D hard to call. Trimming shortened V by 5 bases and J by 7 bases, and 17 bases separated the two germline ends. This CDR3 region has 15 residues. CDR3 region: CASSNWKHGVGELFF. The CDR3 coding sequence is TGTGCCAGCAGTAACTGGAAGCACGGAGTCGGGGAGCTGTTTTTT.

This clonotype occurred many times. The rearrangement uses TRBV4-3 and TRBJ2-1, with a weak D call TRBD2 (7 bases). The CDR3 spans 15 residues. Trimming pared 0 bases from V and 8 bases from J, leaving 14 bases between. CDR1 LGHNA and CDR2 YSLEER come from the germline V gene. CDR3 amino acids: CASSQERGGAYEQFF. CDR3 coding DNA: TGCGCCAGCAGCCAAGAAAGAGGGGGGGCCTATGAGCAGTTCTTC.

This clonotype was counted between two and nine times. This rearrangement joins TRBV27 to TRBJ2-7; 10 nucleotides match TRBD1. Germline CDR1 MNHEY, CDR2 SMNVEV (reference sequence). CDR3 length: 14 residues. Trimming removed 6 bases from V and 7 bases from J; junction bases left unmatched: 9. The CDR3 coding sequence is TGTGCCAGCAGACCCGGGACAGGGGCGGGGGAGCAGTACTTC. Protein sequence: CASRPGTGAGEQYF.

This clonotype was seen many times. The chain couples TRBV20-1 to TRBJ2-3, with D tentatively TRBD2 (6 bases). The CDR3 extends over 13 amino acids. From germline, CDR1 is DFQATT and CDR2 SNEGSKA (reference sequence). The CDR3 DNA sequence: TGCAGCCGGGCCGGGGGACCCACAGATACGCAGTATTTT. Residues: CSRAGGPTDTQYF.

This clonotype has just a few counts. The rearrangement links TRBV7-6 to TRBJ2-3, with D possibly being TRBD2 (6 bases). Looked up from germline, CDR1 is SGHVS and CDR2 is FNYEAQ. V lost 4 bases and J 5 bases, leaving 10 bases between the germline ends. There are 13 residues in the CDR3. For the CDR3, the DNA is TGTGCCAGCAGCTCGACTAGTTTAGATACGCAGTATTTT. Protein sequence: CASSSTSLDTQYF.

This clonotype qualifies as medium-sized. The V gene is TRBV28, the J gene TRBJ2-5, with D unclear. CDR3 length: 12 residues. V lost 2 bases and J lost 8, with 9 bases in between. Germline V CDR1 and CDR2: MDHEN, SYDVKM. CDR3 in amino acids: CASSLQRLTQYF. CDR3 DNA sequence: TGTGCCAGCAGTTTACAGAGACTCACCCAGTACTTC.

The chain is built from TRBV11-3 and TRBJ2-5, with TRBD2 matching 7 bases. V lost 5 bases, J lost 5 bases, and 11 bases stayed unmatched. Per germline, CDR1 SGHNT and CDR2 YENEEA. This CDR3 has 15 amino acids. CDR3 loop: CASSPGGSSRETQYF. As DNA, the CDR3 is TGTGCCAGCAGCCCCGGGGGGTCTAGCCGGGAGACCCAGTACTTC.

This clonotype was seen ten or more times. This sequence joins TRBV30 and TRBJ1-6; tentatively, D is TRBD1 (6 bases). The CDR3 is 13 residues long. Looked up from germline, CDR1 is GTSNPN and CDR2 is SVGIG (reference sequence). V was clipped by 3 bases and J by 10 bases, with 13 bases between them. The CDR3 DNA is TGTGCCTGGAGCAAAGGGGGGCCCTCACCCCTCCACTTT. Translating gives CAWSKGGPSPLHF.

This clonotype was counted ten times or more. The J gene is TRBJ2-1, the V gene TRBV14; 8 positions agree with TRBD1. Germline CDR1 SGHDN, CDR2 FVKESK. After removal of 4 bases from V and 3 bases from J, the junction contained 8 bases not matched to a gene. CDR3 size: 16 residues. The CDR3 region has the DNA TGTGCCAGCAGCCCCATGACAGGGGTAATCTACAATGAGCAGTTCTTC. It yields the protein CASSPMTGVIYNEQFF.

The genes are TRBV7-6 and TRBJ2-3; D uncertain. Germline V gives CDR1 SGHVS, CDR2 FNYEAQ. V lost 3 bases, J lost 0 bases, and 13 bases lay in between. The CDR3 runs 16 residues. The DNA for the CDR3 is TGTGCCAGCAGCTTGGGTCGTTGGGGAAGCACAGATACGCAGTATTTT. It translates to CASSLGRWGSTDTQYF. Full variable domain (remainder filled in from reference TRBV7-6 and TRBJ2-3): GAGVSQSPRYKVTKRGQDVALRCDPISGHVSLYWYRQALGQGPEFLTYFNYEAQQDKSGLPNDRFSAERPEGSISTLTIQRTEQRDSAMYRCASSLGRWGSTDTQYFGPGTRLTVL.

There are many counts of this clonotype. The chain carries TRBV20-1 and TRBJ2-7, with D possibly matching TRBD1 (8 bases). V was clipped by 0 bases and J by 1 base, with 16 bases between them. The CDR3 covers 16 residues. The germline V gene encodes CDR1 DFQATT and CDR2 SNEGSKA (reference sequence). In nucleotides, the CDR3 is TGCAGTGCTAGAGATCGGACAGGGCGGGGGTCCTACGAGCAGTACTTC. The encoded protein is CSARDRTGRGSYEQYF.

The rearrangement links TRBV20-1 to TRBJ2-7; 7 bases are a match to TRBD1. This CDR3 spans 14 amino acids. The germline V gene encodes CDR1 DFQATT and CDR2 SNEGSKA (reference sequence). With 6 bases clipped from V and 0 bases from J, the junction kept 8 bases outside the gene matches. CDR3 coding DNA: TGCAGTGCCCTTACAGGGGCTAACTCCTACGAGCAGTACTTC. Its protein product is CSALTGANSYEQYF.

The table lists this clonotype with many counts. This chain uses TRBV4-3 with TRBJ2-1, with D uncertain. CDR3 size: 15 residues. V lost 0 bases, J lost 7 bases, and 13 bases lay in between. Germline CDR1 reads LGHNA; CDR2 reads YSLEER. The chain's CDR3 is CASSQEIRPLNEQFF. Written as DNA, the CDR3 is TGCGCCAGCAGCCAAGAGATTAGGCCCTTAAATGAGCAGTTCTTC.

The gene calls are TRBV5-4 and TRBJ2-1, with D possibly matching TRBD1 (8 bases). Germline V gene lookup returns CDR1 SGHNT and CDR2 YYREEE (reference sequence). V was shortened by 4 bases and J by 7 bases, with 15 bases between the two germline ends. CDR3 length equals 14 residues. The CDR3 is CASSLTGGENEQFF. CDR3 coding DNA: TGTGCCAGCAGCCTTACAGGGGGGGAGAATGAGCAGTTCTTC.

The chain carries TRBV19 and TRBJ1-5; no firm D call. The CDR3 totals 13 residues. The germline gives CDR1 LNHDA, CDR2 SQIVND (reference sequence). V was shortened by 1 base and J by 6 bases, with 7 bases between the two germline ends. CDR3 in DNA: TGTGCCAGTAGTATAGTAAGCGGTCAGCCCCAGCATTTT. Amino acid sequence: CASSIVSGQPQHF.

This clonotype was observed many times. CDR3 nucleotide sequence: TGTGCCAGCAGCTCTTTGGGGGGCGCATACAATGAGCAGTTCTTC. It encodes CASSSLGGAYNEQFF. V usage is TRBV7-3 and J usage is TRBJ2-1; either TRBD1 or TRBD2 may supply D (6 bases each). This CDR3 is built from 15 residues. Trimming took off 4 bases at V and 4 bases at J, with 14 bases between the two ends. Germline V gives CDR1 SGHTA, CDR2 FQGTGA.

This clonotype turned up a few times. The rearrangement links TRBV4-3 to TRBJ2-3; D remains ambiguous. The length of the CDR3 is 17 residues. V shed 0 bases and J shed 0 bases, with 13 bases lying between them. Germline V gene lookup returns CDR1 LGHNA and CDR2 YSLEER. The CDR3 sequence: CASSQEPAPSSTDTQYF. CDR3 coding DNA: TGCGCCAGCAGCCAAGAACCCGCTCCCTCTAGCACAGATACGCAGTATTTT.

There are many counts of this clonotype. This chain joins TRBV5-1 and TRBJ2-1; a possible D gene is TRBD1 (6 bases). The CDR3 extends over 17 amino acids. Germline CDR1 SGHRS, CDR2 YFSETQ. V was clipped by 4 bases and J by 2 bases, with 19 bases between them. DNA for the CDR3: TGCGCCAGCAGCCTTTATGGCAGGGGAACTACCTACAATGAGCAGTTCTTC. This sequence encodes CASSLYGRGTTYNEQFF.

This clonotype was recorded at least ten times. The V call is TRBV29-1, the J call TRBJ2-7, with 8 nucleotides matching TRBD1. Germline V gene sequence: CDR1 SQVTM, CDR2 ANQGSEA. The trim removed 1 base at V and 3 bases at J, leaving 8 bases unmatched. This CDR3 has 15 amino acids. Here the CDR3 DNA reads TGCAGCGTTGAAGGGGGCGTGGGACAGGACTACGAGCAGTACTTC. Residues: CSVEGGVGQDYEQYF.

CDR3 sequence: CSARRGYEQYF. The DNA for the CDR3 is TGCAGTGCTAGACGGGGCTACGAGCAGTACTTC. J is TRBJ2-7 and V is TRBV20-1; a possible D gene is TRBD2 (5 bases). V was cut by 2 bases and J by 3 bases, with 5 bases left in between. Germline CDR1 reads DFQATT; CDR2 reads SNEGSKA (reference sequence). This CDR3 region has 11 residues.

This chain connects TRBV5-6 to TRBJ2-3; possibly TRBD1 for D (5 bases). The CDR3 runs to 15 residues. Between the trimmed V and J ends, which lost 0 bases and 1 base, there was a span of 9 bases. Looked up from germline, CDR1 is SGHDT and CDR2 is YYEEEE. The CDR3 coding sequence is TGTGCCAGCAGCTTGGTCGACAGAGGCACAGATACGCAGTATTTT. The encoded protein is CASSLVDRGTDTQYF. Full variable domain (missing parts from reference TRBV5-6 and TRBJ2-3): DAGVTQSPTHLIKTRGQQVTLRCSPKSGHDTVSWYQQALGQGPQFIFQYYEEEERQRGNFPDRFSGHQFPNYSSELNVNALLLGDSALYLCASSLVDRGTDTQYFGPGTRLTVL.

The table lists this clonotype with many counts. CDR3 nucleotide sequence: TGTGCCAGCAAAGGGACTCATCAGCCCCAGCATTTT. Its protein product is CASKGTHQPQHF. The chain carries TRBV28 and TRBJ1-5; perhaps TRBD1 as D (5 bases). Germline V CDR1 and CDR2: MDHEN, SYDVKM. V was cut by 7 bases and J by 5 bases, with 9 bases left in between. The CDR3 length is 12 residues.